The 16 T cell receptor beta chains reported below all come from one sample, sequenced in a study of CD8+CD57+ T cells in acquired aplastic anemia. The template used for profiling TCR beta VDJ and CDR3 was genomic DNA. From the reads, TCRdb called clonotypes with MiXCR, one entry per CDR3 protein. The sample has fewer than 200,000 distinct CDR3 sequences; about 70% are singletons. Sequenced patients had shown CD8+CD57+ cell expansion by flow cytometry. Sequencing used sorted CD4+, CD8+, or CD8+CD57+ T cells (not recorded which) from PBMCs. These receptors were taken from a human donor with aplastic anemia.

The DNA of the CDR3 is TGTGCCAGCGGACTAAAACAGGGGACATATGAAAAACTGTTTTTT. Amino acids: CASGLKQGTYEKLFF. V is TRBV2 and J is TRBJ1-4; 7 bases fit TRBD1. CDR1 and CDR2 from the germline V gene are SNHLY and FYNNEI. The CDR3 is made up of 15 amino acids. The trim removed 8 bases at V and 6 bases at J, leaving 12 bases unmatched.

The genes are TRBV9 and TRBJ2-3; D is perhaps TRBD1 or TRBD2 (5 bases each). The CDR3 has 15 amino acids. The germline V and J ends were trimmed by 0 bases and 6 bases, with 14 bases remaining between them. Germline loops: CDR1 SGDLS, CDR2 YYNGEE. As DNA, the CDR3 is TGTGCCAGCAGCGTAGTAGGCAGGGTAGCGGATACGCAGTATTTT. This translates into CASSVVGRVADTQYF.

This clonotype was counted many times. The CDR3 reads CASSLGLLWYF. CDR3 nucleotides: TGTGCCAGCAGTTTGGGGTTACTATGGTATTTT. The V gene is TRBV27, the J gene TRBJ2-3; D remains ambiguous. Trimming took 3 bases from V and 14 from J, leaving 12 bases between them. CDR3 length equals 11 residues. The germline gives CDR1 MNHEY, CDR2 SMNVEV (reference sequence).

The chain carries TRBV20-1 and TRBJ2-3; 8 positions agree with TRBD2. The germline V gene encodes CDR1 DFQATT and CDR2 SNEGSKA (reference sequence). V lost 3 bases, J lost 5 bases, and 4 bases stayed unmatched. The CDR3 covers 13 residues. In nucleotides, the CDR3 is TGCAGTGCTAGGACGGGAGGGGTAGATACGCAGTATTTT. Its protein is CSARTGGVDTQYF.

V usage is TRBV11-3 and J usage is TRBJ1-1; D ambiguous. Germline lookup yields CDR1 SGHNT and CDR2 YENEEA. There are 12 residues in the CDR3. Trimming took 5 bases from V and 1 from J, leaving 5 bases between them. CDR3 nucleotide sequence: TGTGCCAGCAGCCGACAGAACACTGAAGCTTTCTTT. Protein sequence: CASSRQNTEAFF.

CDR3 nucleotide sequence: TGTGCCAGCAGCGAGGGACTAGAGTTGGTAGATACGCAGTATTTT. Encoded protein: CASSEGLELVDTQYF. This sequence joins TRBV6-4 and TRBJ2-3, with 8 bases that match TRBD2. The J segment lost 5 bases and the V segment lost 6 bases, leaving 10 bases of the junction unmatched. The CDR3 covers 15 residues. CDR1 MRHNA and CDR2 SNTAGT come from the germline V gene.

V is TRBV7-9 and J is TRBJ2-1; 8 nucleotides agree with TRBD1. Germline CDR1 SEHNR, CDR2 FQNEAQ (reference sequence). The CDR3 extends over 15 amino acids. The J segment lost 6 bases and the V segment lost 1 base, leaving 5 bases of the junction unmatched. The CDR3 spells CASSLGTGLFNEQFF. DNA of the CDR3: TGTGCCAGCAGCTTAGGGACAGGGTTGTTCAATGAGCAGTTCTTC. The full variable domain, with the rest looked up from reference TRBV7-9 and TRBJ2-1, is DTGVSQNPRHKITKRGQNVTFRCDPISEHNRLYWYRQTLGQGPEFLTYFQNEAQLEKSRLLSDRFSAERPKGSFSTLEIQRTEQGDSAMYLCASSLGTGLFNEQFFGPGTRLTVL.

The chain links TRBV10-3 to TRBJ2-1; perhaps TRBD2 as D (6 bases). Looked up from germline, CDR1 is ENHRY and CDR2 is SYGVKD. Trimming took 8 bases from V and 2 from J, leaving 7 bases between them. CDR3 length: 12 residues. The CDR3: CAIRGTYNEQFF. CDR3 nucleotides: TGTGCCATCCGCGGGACCTACAATGAGCAGTTCTTC.

The chain carries TRBV7-9 and TRBJ2-6; D is uncertain. The germline CDR1 and CDR2 sequences are SEHNR and FQNEAQ (reference sequence). Trimming pared 4 bases from V and 2 bases from J, leaving 9 bases between. This CDR3 has 15 residues. CDR3 nucleotides: TGTGCCAGCAGCTCAACAAGCACTGGGGCCAACGTCCTGACTTTC. Amino acids: CASSSTSTGANVLTF.

The chain is built from TRBV9 and TRBJ1-2; D call uncertain. The CDR3 runs to 11 residues. V lost 3 bases to trimming and J lost 6 bases, with 6 bases between them. CDR1 is SGDLS, CDR2 YYNGEE, per germline. The CDR3 region has the DNA TGTGCCAGCAGCGGAATGGATGGCTACACCTTC. Its translation: CASSGMDGYTF.

This rearrangement joins TRBV2 to TRBJ1-4, with TRBD1 as a possible D gene (6 bases). The CDR3 is 14 residues long. Germline V gene sequence: CDR1 SNHLY, CDR2 FYNNEI. The V gene lost 5 bases and the J gene lost 5 bases, with 12 bases spanning the gap. The CDR3: CASSPWGANEKLFF. CDR3 bases: TGTGCCAGCAGTCCCTGGGGGGCAAATGAAAAACTGTTTTTT.

To note about this clonotype: The junction differs from germline at one of its ends, possibly a read error. The genes are TRBV7-2 and TRBJ2-4, with no clear D. The CDR3 covers 12 residues. Germline lookup yields CDR1 SGHTA and CDR2 FQGNSA. The CDR3 loop reads CASSLPKSIQYF. For the CDR3, the DNA is TGTGCCAGCAGCTTACCCAAAAGCATTCAGTACTTC.

Only one count was recorded for this clonotype. The rearrangement uses TRBV20-1 and TRBJ1-6; D is ambiguous. The CDR3 has 15 amino acids. CDR1 is DFQATT, CDR2 SNEGSKA, per germline (reference sequence). The V and J ends lost 0 bases and 9 bases respectively, with 15 bases between them. The chain's CDR3 is CSARDRVGLSSPLHF. CDR3 in DNA: TGCAGTGCTAGAGATAGGGTCGGCCTGAGTTCACCCCTCCACTTT.

The CDR3 DNA is TGTGCCAGCAGCTTAGCCTGGACGGTAAACACTGAAGCTTTCTTT. Protein: CASSLAWTVNTEAFF. The genes are TRBV7-9 and TRBJ1-1; D gene uncertain. This CDR3 has 15 residues. Germline lookup yields CDR1 SEHNR and CDR2 FQNEAQ (reference sequence). V gave up 0 bases and J gave up 2 bases, with 10 bases separating them.

The rearrangement uses TRBV7-2 and TRBJ2-4; TRBD2 is a possible D gene (5 bases). Deletions cut 3 bases from V and 6 bases from J, with 12 bases between. This CDR3 contains 14 residues. CDR1 is SGHTA and CDR2 is FQGNSA in the germline V gene. CDR3: CASSFRGRGNIQYF. The CDR3 DNA sequence: TGTGCCAGCAGCTTCCGAGGGCGAGGAAACATTCAGTACTTC.

The gene calls are TRBV6-1 and TRBJ2-6; no firm D call. In germline, CDR1 is MNHNS, CDR2 SASEGT. The CDR3 has 18 amino acids. V dropped 3 bases and J dropped 0 bases, with 15 bases sitting between them. CDR3 nucleotide sequence: TGTGCCAGCAGTGACCCTTGGAACTCAAACTCTGGGGCCAACGTCCTGACTTTC. This translates into CASSDPWNSNSGANVLTF.